Given below is one T cell receptor beta chain in context. This entry belongs to a study of control samples from healthy donors and cancer patients. The assay was immunoSEQ multiplex PCR, and TCRdb's table has in-frame clones only and misses some. The sample has 100,000 to 150,000 clones; 80% to 95% are singletons. Trimming stripped 3 bases from V and 6 bases from J, with 16 bases between. The CDR3 loop spans 15 amino acids. The germline V gene encodes CDR1 LGHNA and CDR2 YNFKEQ. The material sequenced was blood. The TCR was taken from a man between 18 and 29 years old in good health. V gene TRBV4-2 combines with J gene TRBJ2-3; TRBD1 or TRBD2 may be the D gene (5 bases each). CDR3: CASSQVAGALDTQYF. DNA for the CDR3: TGTGCCAGCAGCCAGGTAGCCGGGGCCTTGGATACGCAGTATTTT.